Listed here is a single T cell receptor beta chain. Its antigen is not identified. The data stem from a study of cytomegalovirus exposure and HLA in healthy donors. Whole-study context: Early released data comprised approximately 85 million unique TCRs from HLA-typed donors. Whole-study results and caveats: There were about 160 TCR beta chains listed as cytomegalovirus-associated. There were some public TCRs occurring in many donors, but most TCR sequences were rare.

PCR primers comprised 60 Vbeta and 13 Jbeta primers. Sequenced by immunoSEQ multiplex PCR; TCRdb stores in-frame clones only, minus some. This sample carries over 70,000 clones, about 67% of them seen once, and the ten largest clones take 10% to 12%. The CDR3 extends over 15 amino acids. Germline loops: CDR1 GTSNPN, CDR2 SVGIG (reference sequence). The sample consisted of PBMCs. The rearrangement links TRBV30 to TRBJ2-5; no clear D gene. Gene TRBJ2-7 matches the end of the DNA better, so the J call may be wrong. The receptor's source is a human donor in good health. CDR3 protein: CAWSVSLMESTEQYF. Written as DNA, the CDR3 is TGTGCCTGGAGTGTATCCTTGATGGAGTCGACCGAGCAGTACTTC.